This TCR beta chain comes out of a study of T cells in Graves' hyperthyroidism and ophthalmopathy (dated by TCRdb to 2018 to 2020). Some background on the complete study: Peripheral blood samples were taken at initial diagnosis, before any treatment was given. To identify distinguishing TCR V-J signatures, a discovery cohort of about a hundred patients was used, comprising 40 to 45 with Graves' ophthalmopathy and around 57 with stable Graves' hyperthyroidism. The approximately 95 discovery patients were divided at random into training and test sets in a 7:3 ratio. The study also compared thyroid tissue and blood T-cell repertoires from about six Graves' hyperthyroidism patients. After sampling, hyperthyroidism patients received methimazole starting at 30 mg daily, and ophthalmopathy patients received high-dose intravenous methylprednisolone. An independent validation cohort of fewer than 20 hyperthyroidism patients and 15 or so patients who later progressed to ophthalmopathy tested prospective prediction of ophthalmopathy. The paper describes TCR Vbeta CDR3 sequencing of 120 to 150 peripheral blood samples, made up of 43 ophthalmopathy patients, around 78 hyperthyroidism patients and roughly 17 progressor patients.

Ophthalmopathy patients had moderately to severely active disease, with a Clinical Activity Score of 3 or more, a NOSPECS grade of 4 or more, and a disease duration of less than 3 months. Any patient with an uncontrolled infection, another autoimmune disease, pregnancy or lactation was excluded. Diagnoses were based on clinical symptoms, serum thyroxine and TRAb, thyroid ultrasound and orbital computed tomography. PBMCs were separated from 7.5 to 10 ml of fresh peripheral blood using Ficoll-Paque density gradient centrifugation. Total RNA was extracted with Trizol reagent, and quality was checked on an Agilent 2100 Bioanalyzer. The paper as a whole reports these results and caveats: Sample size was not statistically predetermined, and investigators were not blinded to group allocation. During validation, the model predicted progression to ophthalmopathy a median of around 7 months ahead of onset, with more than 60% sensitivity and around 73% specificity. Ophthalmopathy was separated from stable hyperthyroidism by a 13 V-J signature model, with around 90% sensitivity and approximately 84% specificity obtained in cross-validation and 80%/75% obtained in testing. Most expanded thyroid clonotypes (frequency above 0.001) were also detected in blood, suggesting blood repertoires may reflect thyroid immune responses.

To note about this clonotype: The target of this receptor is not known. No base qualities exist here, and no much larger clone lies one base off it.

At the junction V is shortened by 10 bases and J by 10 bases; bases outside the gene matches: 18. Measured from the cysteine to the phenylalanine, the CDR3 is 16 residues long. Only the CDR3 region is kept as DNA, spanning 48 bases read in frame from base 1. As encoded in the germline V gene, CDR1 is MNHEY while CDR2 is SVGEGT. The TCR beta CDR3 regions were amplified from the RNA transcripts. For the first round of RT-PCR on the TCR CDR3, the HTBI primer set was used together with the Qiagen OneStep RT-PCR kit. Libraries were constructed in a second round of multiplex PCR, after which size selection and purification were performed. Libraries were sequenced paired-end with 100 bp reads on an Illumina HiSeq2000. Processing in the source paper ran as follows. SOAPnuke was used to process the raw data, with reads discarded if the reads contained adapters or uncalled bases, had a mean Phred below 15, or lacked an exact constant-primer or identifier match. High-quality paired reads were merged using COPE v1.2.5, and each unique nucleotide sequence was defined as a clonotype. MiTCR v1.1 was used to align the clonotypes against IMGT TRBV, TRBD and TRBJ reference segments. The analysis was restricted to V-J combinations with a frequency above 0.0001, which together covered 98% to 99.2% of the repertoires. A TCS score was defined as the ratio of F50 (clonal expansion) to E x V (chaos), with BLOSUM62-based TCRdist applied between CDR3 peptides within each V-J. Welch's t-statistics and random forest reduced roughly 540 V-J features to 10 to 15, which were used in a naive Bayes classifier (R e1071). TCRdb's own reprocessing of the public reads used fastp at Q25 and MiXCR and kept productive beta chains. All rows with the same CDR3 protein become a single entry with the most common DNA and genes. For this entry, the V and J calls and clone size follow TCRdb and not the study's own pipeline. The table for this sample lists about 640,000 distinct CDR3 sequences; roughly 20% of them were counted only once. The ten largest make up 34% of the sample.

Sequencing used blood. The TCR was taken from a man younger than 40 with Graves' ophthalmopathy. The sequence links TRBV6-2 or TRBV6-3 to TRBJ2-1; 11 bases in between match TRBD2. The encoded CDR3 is CATQLQAGLAEGEQFF. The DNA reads TGTGCCACCCAACTCCAAGCGGGACTAGCGGAAGGAGAGCAGTTCTTC.